One T cell receptor beta chain is described in this entry. This clone was seen a handful of times. Its cognate antigen has yet to be identified. No base quality information exists; no much larger clone differs at one position. A single peripheral blood draw of approximately 120 mL on average was collected from each donor into heparinised tubes. A BD FACSAria II was used to sort naive, central memory, regulatory and stem cell-like memory CD4+ T cells with a panel that included CD45RO, CCR7, CD25, CD127, CD95 and CD27. Every sorted population had a purity above 95%. PBMCs were isolated immediately by Lymphoprep density gradient centrifugation and stained directly without culture. Samples were stained and sorted in pairs, with one healthy donor and one patient per experiment, so that batch effects were minimized. The High Capacity cDNA Reverse Transcription Kit was used to reverse transcribe all of the isolated RNA, meaning that expressed TCRB transcripts were what got sequenced. Deep immunoSEQ sequencing was applied to naive, central memory and regulatory T cell samples, giving an average of roughly 3.5 million total reads per sample. Sorted cells were lysed in RLT buffer and RNA was extracted with DNase-treated RNeasy Micro or Mini kits, depending on cell number. To prevent cross-contamination, every cell subset was processed on its own, while patient and healthy donor samples were processed together. The immunoSEQ multiplex PCR was used to amplify TCRB sequences from cDNA, yielding 87-bp fragments that span the CDR3 region. Sequencing of the amplicons was done on the Illumina HiSeq platform. The study's own analysis went as follows. Synthetic template baselines were used to correct PCR bias computationally, reads within Hamming distance 2 were collapsed, and singletons that could not be merged were discarded. Reads were aligned against IMGT so that V, D and J genes, CDR3 length and insertions or deletions at six rearrangement sites could be assigned. Within each subset, clonotype counts were normalized to sorted cell number, after which true diversity and Gini coefficients were computed with the tcR R package. The overlap coefficient, calculated on TCRB nucleotide sequences, was used to quantify repertoire sharing. Out-of-frame TCRB sequences from naive cells were analyzed to stand in for the pre-selection repertoire. This immuneACCESS table, as held by TCRdb, lists in-frame sequences with V and J called but not all clones. Of the missing ones, under half trace to an unresolved V gene in checked studies; the others have no known cause. V, J and clone size are those of that table, while D and trimming were read from the DNA. The table for this sample lists 300,000 to 450,000 clones; 15% to 20% of them were counted only once. The ten largest clones represent about 0.045% of the sample.

This entry is derived from a study of beta chain features in type 1 diabetes listed by TCRdb under 2018. With regard to the full study: Patients and healthy donors did not differ in mean age, gender distribution, total cell number or subset yield. A total of 107,917,701 sorted cells were examined across all samples, and the number of cells per subset was strongly correlated with RNA yield. In the study, TCRB repertoires of sorted circulating CD4+ T cell subsets from recently diagnosed type 1 diabetes patients were compared with those of matched healthy donors. Regulatory and stem cell-like memory subsets were obtained from only 8 patients and roughly 8 healthy donors, while naive and central memory subsets were obtained from all 30 or so donors.

Study-level results and caveats: Naive, central memory and regulatory TCRB repertoires appeared more similar among patients than among healthy donors. Fewer insertions and more nucleotide deletions at VDJ recombination sites were observed in patients with type 1 diabetes, implying thymic rearrangement abnormalities. A moderate but significant shortening of TCRB CDR3 length was observed in type 1 diabetes patients in all four CD4+ subsets. Shorter templates might be favored by PCR, yet because patient and control samples were amplified and corrected together, any such skew would affect both groups equally. Because cDNA was sequenced instead of genomic DNA, activated cells with high expression could be over-represented, although the groups did not differ in activation or CD3 levels. HLA sub-analyses involved small numbers of individuals, so any influence of HLA type on TCRB rearrangement remained unresolved.

CDR1 is given as MDHEN and CDR2 as SYDVKM, both from the germline V gene. Counted from cysteine to phenylalanine, this CDR3 has 16 amino acids. Kept here is only the CDR3 DNA, which spans 48 bases and is read in frame from base 1. V is cut by 5 bases and J by 1 base, and the space between the germline ends is 18 bases. Sequenced: naive CD4+ T cells from blood. According to the study, the label for this sample's cell subset or site signals: true naive CD4+ T cells. This TCR was recovered from a woman aged 18-29 years in good health. The V and J genes are TRBV28 and TRBJ2-7; a tentative D call is TRBD1 (6 bases match). This receptor carries the CDR3 CASSPTGTKSSYEQYF. The DNA sequence is TGTGCCAGCAGTCCTACCGGGACAAAGTCGTCCTACGAGCAGTACTTC.